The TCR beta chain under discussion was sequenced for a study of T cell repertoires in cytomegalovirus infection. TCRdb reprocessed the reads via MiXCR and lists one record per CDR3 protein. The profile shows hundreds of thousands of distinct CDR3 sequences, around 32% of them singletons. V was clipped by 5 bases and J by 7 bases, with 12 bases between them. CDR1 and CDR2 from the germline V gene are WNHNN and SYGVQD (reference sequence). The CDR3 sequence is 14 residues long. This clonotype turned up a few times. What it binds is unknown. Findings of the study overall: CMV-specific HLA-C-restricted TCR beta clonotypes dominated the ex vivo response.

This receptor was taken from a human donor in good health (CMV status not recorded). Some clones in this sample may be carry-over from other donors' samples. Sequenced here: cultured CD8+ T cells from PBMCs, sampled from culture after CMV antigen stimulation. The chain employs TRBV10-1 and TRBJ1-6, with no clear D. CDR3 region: CASSFDVSNSPLHF. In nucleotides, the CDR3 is TGCGCCAGCAGTTTCGACGTTTCGAATTCACCCCTCCACTTT.